This T cell receptor beta chain was profiled in a study of radiotherapy plus CTLA-4 blockade in lung cancer. Looking at the study overall: Objective response rate was over 15%; disease control rate, about 28%.

Findings and caveats of the study: Radiotherapy plus ipilimumab was followed by expansion in blood of tumor-derived TCR clones.

TCRdb's table, derived via immunoSEQ multiplex PCR, lists solely in-frame clones and lacks some. The sample lists 81,000 or so clones, 78% occurring once. As regards this clone: Its antigen is unknown.

Those patients who had chemo-refractory metastatic non-small-cell lung cancer were given focal radiation along with CTLA-4 blockade through ipilimumab. The V end lost 3 bases, the J end lost 1 base, and 6 bases lay between the germline ends. The CDR3 has 13 residues. Germline loops: CDR1 SGHTA, CDR2 FQGTGA. The specimen was peripheral blood, collected from a patient treated with radiotherapy plus ipilimumab. The clonotype comes from a human donor with non-small cell lung cancer whose response to radiotherapy plus ipilimumab could not be evaluated. Some clones in this sample may be carry-over from other donors' samples. The rearrangement links TRBV7-3 to TRBJ1-1; D is possibly TRBD1 (6 bases). CDR3 bases: TGTGCCAGCAGCTTGACAGGGAACACTGAAGCTTTCTTT. It encodes CASSLTGNTEAFF.